This T cell receptor (beta chain) stems from a study of neurological immune-mediated disorders (dated by TCRdb to about 2019). About the investigation overall: Peripheral blood TCR-beta repertoires from HTLV-I-associated myelopathy (HAM/TSP) patients, multiple sclerosis patients and healthy controls were compared by UMI-based sequencing. Of the roughly 71 subjects in the cohort, about 14 were HAM/TSP patients, some 35 were multiple sclerosis patients, and 20 were healthy controls. The approximately 110 TCR-beta libraries included longitudinal samples, technical triplicates and paired sorted CD4+ and CD8+ T-cell subsets alongside PBMC samples. Technical triplicate libraries were sequenced to precisely calculate how much the frequency of each individual clone varied.

Germline trimming: 4 bases from V, 5 bases from J; junction bases outside gene matches: 11. Per the germline V gene, MNHEY is the CDR1 and SVGEGT is the CDR2. From the cysteine through the phenylalanine, the CDR3 covers 16 amino acids. Only CDR3 DNA remains: 48 bases, in frame from the first base. On the study overall, not on this receptor specifically: TCR clonal expansion was greatest in HAM/TSP patients and smallest in MS patients, who ranked below even healthy controls. No identical CDR3 amino acid sequences were found to be shared among expanded clones across subjects, suggesting that TCR-beta repertoires were private in all groups.

On this clonotype itself: Its antigen is still unknown. The record has no base qualities; no much larger clone is one base away.

cDNA synthesis used template-switch 5'RACE with a primer carrying a 10-nucleotide random unique molecular identifier tagging each TCR transcript. Each sequencing run produced over 160 million TCR-beta sequences covering 15-18 subjects. The RNeasy kit was used for extraction of total RNA. TCR-beta VDJ regions were amplified with primers for the TCR constant region and the 5'RACE anchor, using the KAPA Real-time Library Amplification kit. Sample indexes and Illumina adaptors were added in a first PCR, and a second PCR then increased library yield. After Ampure bead purification, the TCR product of roughly 650 bp was size-selected on a 2% E-gel SizeSelection system. Library quality was checked on a Bioanalyzer, concentration was measured with Qubit, and libraries were quantified with the Kapa Library Quantification kit before pooling. An Illumina HiSeq 2500 was used to sequence the libraries paired-end at 2 x 150 bp. To increase sequence diversity, 25-30% phiX was spiked into each library pool. The study's processing was this. Quality-filtered reads were processed with the UMI-based MiGEC pipeline, which removed over 75% of raw TCR sequences during error correction. IMGT germline references were used for aligning VDJ genes, and each clonotype was defined as a unique CDR3 amino acid sequence together with its V-J genes. Clonal expansion, Shannon diversity and CDR3 relatedness (CalcPairwiseDistances, ClusterSamples) were evaluated with VDJtools, and phylogenetic trees were built with CLCbio workbench. Clones with at least 8 unique UMIs were defined as expanded, with this threshold being based on coefficient-of-variation modelling across technical triplicates. TCRdb reran the public reads through fastp at Q25 and MiXCR, keeping productive beta chains. When rows share a CDR3 protein, they turn into one entry using the most common DNA and genes. Here the V and J calls rest on TCRdb's processing, not on the authors' analysis. For this sample the table gives fewer than 40,000 distinct CDR3 sequences, of which about an eighth were detected only once. The leading ten clones occupy 4% to 5.5% of the sample.

In light of the paper, this sample's time point label describes: technical triplicate 2. For the sorted-subset TCR libraries, the starting material was about 1 million sorted CD4+ or CD8+ T cells. Peripheral blood underwent Ficoll-Hypaque density gradient centrifugation to isolate PBMCs, which were then cryopreserved in liquid nitrogen. Paired sorted CD4+ and CD8+ subsets came from healthy controls, HAM/TSP patients and MS patients. The TCR comes from a female donor with HTLV-1-associated myelopathy (HAM/TSP). Recombination linked TRBV6-2 or TRBV6-3 to TRBJ2-1, with 7 middle bases fitting TRBD1. Sample: CD4+ T cells from blood. The CDR3 loop reads CASSSRQGQINNEQFF. The nucleotide sequence is given as TGTGCCAGCAGTTCCAGACAGGGACAGATAAACAATGAGCAGTTCTTC.